Described below is a single T cell receptor (beta chain) sequence and its context. V was clipped by 6 bases and J by 1 base, with 6 bases between them. The V gene's germline CDR1 is SQVTM and CDR2 ANQGSEA. The CDR3 runs 11 residues. This entry is derived from a study of T-cell memory formation after mild COVID-19. TCRdb used MiXCR to reprocess the 5' RACE reads, holding one entry per CDR3 protein. The data show over 120,000 distinct CDR3 sequences, roughly 6.3% seen once. The receptor's source is an adult woman who had mild COVID-19 (a few samples of this study predate the infection). Cell type and time point are not known. Sequenced input: PBMCs or a T cell subset sorted from them (not recorded which). The chain couples TRBV29-1 to TRBJ1-1; the D is unclear. CDR3 sequence (DNA): TGCAGCGTGGGGAGGAACACTGAAGCTTTCTTT. Translated: CSVGRNTEAFF. The complete variable domain, with remaining parts taken from reference TRBV29-1 and TRBJ1-1, reads SAVISQKPSRDICQRGTSLTIQCQVDSQVTMMFWYRQQPGQSLTLIATANQGSEATYESGFVIDKFPISRPNLTFSTLTVSNMSPEDSSIYLCSVGRNTEAFFGQGTRLTVV.